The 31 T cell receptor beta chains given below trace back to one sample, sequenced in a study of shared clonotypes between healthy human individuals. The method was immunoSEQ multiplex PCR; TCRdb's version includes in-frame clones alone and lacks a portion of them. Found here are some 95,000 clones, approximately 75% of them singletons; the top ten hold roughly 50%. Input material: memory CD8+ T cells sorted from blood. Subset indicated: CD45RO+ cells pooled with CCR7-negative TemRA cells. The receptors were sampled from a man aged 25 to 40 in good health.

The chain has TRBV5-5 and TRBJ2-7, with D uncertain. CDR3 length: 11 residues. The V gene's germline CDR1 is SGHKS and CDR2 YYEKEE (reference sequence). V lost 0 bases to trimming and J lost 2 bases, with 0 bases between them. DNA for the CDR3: TGTGCCAGCAGCTTGGCCTACGAGCAGTACTTC. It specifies CASSLAYEQYF.

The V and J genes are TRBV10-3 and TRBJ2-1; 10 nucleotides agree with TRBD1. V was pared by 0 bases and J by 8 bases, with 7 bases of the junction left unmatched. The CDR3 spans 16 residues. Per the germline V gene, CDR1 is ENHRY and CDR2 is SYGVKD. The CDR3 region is CAISESGTGEVDEQFF. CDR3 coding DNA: TGTGCCATCAGTGAGTCGGGGACAGGGGAGGTCGATGAGCAGTTCTTC.

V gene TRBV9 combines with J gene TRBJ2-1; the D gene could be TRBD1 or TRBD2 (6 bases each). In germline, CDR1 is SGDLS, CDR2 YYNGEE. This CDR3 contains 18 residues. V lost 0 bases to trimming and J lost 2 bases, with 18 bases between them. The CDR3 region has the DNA TGTGCCAGCAGCGTAGGGGGGGCGCGATCCGACCCCTACAATGAGCAGTTCTTC. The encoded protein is CASSVGGARSDPYNEQFF.

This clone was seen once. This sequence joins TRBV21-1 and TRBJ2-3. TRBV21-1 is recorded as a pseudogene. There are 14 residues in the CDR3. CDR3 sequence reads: CASKEGQVSDTQYF. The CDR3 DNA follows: TGTGCCAGCAAGGAGGGACAAGTATCCGATACGCAGTATTTT.

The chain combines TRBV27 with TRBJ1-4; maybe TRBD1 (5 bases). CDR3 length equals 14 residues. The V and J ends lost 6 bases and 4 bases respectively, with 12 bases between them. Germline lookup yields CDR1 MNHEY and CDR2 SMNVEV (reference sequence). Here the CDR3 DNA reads TGTGCCAGCAGAACCCGAAGGGGTAATGAAAAACTGTTTTTT. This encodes CASRTRRGNEKLFF.

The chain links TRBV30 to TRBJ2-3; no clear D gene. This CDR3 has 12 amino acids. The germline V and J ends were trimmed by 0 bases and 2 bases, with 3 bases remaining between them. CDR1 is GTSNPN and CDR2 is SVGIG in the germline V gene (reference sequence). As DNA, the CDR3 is TGTGCCTGGAGTGTAACCACAGATACGCAGTATTTT. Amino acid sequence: CAWSVTTDTQYF.

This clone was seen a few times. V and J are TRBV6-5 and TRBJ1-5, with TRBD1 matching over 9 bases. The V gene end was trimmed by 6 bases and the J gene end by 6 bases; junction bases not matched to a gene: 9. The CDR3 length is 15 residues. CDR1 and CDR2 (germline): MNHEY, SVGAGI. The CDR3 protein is CASRQTGGYSQPQHF. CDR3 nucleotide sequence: TGTGCCAGCAGGCAAACAGGGGGCTACTCTCAGCCCCAGCATTTT.

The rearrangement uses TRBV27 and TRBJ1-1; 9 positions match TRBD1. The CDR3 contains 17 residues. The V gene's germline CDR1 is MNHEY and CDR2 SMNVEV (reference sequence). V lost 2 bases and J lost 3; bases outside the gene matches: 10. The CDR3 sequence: CASSLKGPGTGYTEAFF. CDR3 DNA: TGTGCCAGCAGTTTAAAGGGACCCGGGACAGGGTACACTGAAGCTTTCTTT.

Written as DNA, the CDR3 is TGTGCCAGCAGGTTGAATACAGGGGTGGGCCAGCCCCAGCATTTT. Translated: CASRLNTGVGQPQHF. The V gene is TRBV7-2, the J gene TRBJ1-5; TRBD1 matches at 7 bases. Germline V lookup: CDR1 SGHTA, CDR2 FQGNSA. This CDR3 contains 15 residues. V trimming: 6 bases; J trimming: 7 bases; junction bases outside the gene matches: 12.

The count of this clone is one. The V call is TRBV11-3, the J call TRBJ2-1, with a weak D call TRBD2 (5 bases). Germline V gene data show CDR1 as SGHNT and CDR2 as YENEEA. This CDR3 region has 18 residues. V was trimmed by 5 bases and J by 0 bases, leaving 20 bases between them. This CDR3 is CASSQLEFTGSSYNEQFF. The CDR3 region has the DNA TGTGCCAGCAGCCAACTGGAGTTTACGGGGAGCTCCTACAATGAGCAGTTCTTC.

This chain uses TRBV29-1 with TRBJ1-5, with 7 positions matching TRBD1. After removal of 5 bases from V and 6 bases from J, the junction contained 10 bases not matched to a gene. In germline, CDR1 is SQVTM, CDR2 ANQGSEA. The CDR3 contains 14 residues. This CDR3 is CSVKTTGLGQPQHF. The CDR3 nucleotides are TGCAGCGTTAAAACGACAGGGTTGGGTCAGCCCCAGCATTTT.

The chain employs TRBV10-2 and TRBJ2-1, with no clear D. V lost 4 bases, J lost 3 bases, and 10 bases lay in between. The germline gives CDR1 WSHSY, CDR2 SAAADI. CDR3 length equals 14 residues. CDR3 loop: CASSVLADYNEQFF. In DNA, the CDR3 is TGCGCCAGCAGTGTTTTAGCAGACTACAATGAGCAGTTCTTC.

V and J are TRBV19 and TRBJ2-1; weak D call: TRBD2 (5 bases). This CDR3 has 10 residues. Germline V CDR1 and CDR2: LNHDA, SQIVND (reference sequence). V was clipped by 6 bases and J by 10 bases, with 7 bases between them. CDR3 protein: CASRSGEQFF. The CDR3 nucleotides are TGTGCCAGTAGGTCGGGAGAGCAGTTCTTC.

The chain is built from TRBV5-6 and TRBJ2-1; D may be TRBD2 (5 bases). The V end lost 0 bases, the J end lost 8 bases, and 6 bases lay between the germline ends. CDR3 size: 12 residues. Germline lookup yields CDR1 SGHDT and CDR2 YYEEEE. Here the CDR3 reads CASSLAEDEQFF. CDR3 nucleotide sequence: TGTGCCAGCAGCTTGGCGGAGGATGAGCAGTTCTTC.

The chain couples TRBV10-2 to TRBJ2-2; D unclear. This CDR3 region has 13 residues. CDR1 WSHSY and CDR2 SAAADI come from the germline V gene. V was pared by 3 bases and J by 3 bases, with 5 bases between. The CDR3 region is CASSERDTGELFF. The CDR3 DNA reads TGCGCCAGCAGTGAACGGGACACCGGGGAGCTGTTTTTT.

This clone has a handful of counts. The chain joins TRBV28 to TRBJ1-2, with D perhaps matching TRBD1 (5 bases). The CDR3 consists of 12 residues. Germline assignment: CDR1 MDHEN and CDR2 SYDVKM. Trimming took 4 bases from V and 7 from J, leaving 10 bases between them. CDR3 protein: CASSSPQGGYTF. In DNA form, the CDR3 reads TGTGCCAGCAGTTCCCCCCAGGGTGGCTACACCTTC.

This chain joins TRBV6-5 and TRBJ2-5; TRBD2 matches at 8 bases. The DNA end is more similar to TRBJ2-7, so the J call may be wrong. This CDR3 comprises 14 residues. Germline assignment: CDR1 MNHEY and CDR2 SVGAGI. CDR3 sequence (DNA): TGTGCCAGCAGTTACTTAGCGGGGCCCTACGAGCAGTACTTC. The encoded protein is CASSYLAGPYEQYF.

CDR3 loop: CASSPQGTGDVQPQHF. CDR3 in DNA: TGTGCCAGCAGCCCCCAAGGGACAGGGGACGTTCAGCCCCAGCATTTT. The chain has TRBV21-1 and TRBJ1-5; TRBD1, as called in the table, went unchecked against the DNA. TRBV21-1 has pseudogene status. There are 16 residues in the CDR3.

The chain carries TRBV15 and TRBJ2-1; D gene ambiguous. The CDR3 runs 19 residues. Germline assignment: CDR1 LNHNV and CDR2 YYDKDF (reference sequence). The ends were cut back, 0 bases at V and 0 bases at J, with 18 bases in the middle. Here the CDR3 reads CATSREGPWKPNSYNEQFF. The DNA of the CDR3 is TGTGCCACCAGCAGAGAAGGGCCTTGGAAGCCAAACTCCTACAATGAGCAGTTCTTC.

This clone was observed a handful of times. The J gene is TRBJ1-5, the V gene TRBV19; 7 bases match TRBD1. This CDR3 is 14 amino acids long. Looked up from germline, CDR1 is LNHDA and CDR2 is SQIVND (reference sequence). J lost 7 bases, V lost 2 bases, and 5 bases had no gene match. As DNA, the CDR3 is TGTGCCAGTAGTATATACAGGGGATCCCAGCCCCAGCATTTT. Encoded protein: CASSIYRGSQPQHF.

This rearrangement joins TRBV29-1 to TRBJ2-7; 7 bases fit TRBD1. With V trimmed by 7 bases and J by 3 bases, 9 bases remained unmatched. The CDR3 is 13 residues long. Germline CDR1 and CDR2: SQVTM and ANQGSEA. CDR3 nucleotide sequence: TGCAGCGCTCTTAACAGGACAGGCTACGAGCAGTACTTC. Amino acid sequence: CSALNRTGYEQYF.

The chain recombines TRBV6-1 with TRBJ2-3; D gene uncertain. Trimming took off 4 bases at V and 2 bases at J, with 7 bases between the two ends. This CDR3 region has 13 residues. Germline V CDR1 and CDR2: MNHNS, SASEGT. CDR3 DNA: TGTGCCAGCAGTGCCATCTCCACAGATACGCAGTATTTT. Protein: CASSAISTDTQYF.

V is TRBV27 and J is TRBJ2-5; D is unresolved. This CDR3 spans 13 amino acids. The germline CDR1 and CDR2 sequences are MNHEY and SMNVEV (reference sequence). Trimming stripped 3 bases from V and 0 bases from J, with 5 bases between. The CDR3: CASSFRDQETQYF. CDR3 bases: TGTGCCAGCAGTTTTAGGGACCAAGAGACCCAGTACTTC.

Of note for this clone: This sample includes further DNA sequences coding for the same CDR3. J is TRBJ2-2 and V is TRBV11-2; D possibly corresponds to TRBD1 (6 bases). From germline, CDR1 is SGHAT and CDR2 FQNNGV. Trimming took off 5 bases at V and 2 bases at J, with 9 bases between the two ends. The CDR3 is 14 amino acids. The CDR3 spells CASSRRGNTGELFF. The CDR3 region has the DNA TGTGCCAGCAGCCGCAGGGGAAACACCGGGGAGCTGTTTTTT. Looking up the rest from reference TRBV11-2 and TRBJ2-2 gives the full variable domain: EAGVAQSPRYKIIEKRQSVAFWCNPISGHATLYWYQQILGQGPKLLIQFQNNGVVDDSQLPKDRFSAERLKGVDSTLKIQPAKLEDSAVYLCASSRRGNTGELFFGEGSRLTVL.

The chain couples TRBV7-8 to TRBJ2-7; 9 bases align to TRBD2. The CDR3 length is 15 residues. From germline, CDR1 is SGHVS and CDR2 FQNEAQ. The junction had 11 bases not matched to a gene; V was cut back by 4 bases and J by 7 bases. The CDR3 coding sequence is TGTGCCAGCAGCTGGCGAATAGCGGGGGTGAGGGAGCAGTACTTC. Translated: CASSWRIAGVREQYF.

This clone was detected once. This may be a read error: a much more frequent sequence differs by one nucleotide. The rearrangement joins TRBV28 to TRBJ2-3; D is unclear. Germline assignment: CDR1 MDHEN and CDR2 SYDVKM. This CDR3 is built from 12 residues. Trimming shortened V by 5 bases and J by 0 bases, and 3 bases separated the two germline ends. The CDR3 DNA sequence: TGTGCCAGCAGTATTAGCACAGATACGCAGTATTTT. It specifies CASSISTDTQYF.

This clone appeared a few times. The chain's CDR3 is CASSLRDRALEQYF. The DNA for the CDR3 is TGCGCCAGCAGCCTCCGGGACAGGGCCCTCGAGCAGTACTTC. The V and J genes are TRBV5-1 and TRBJ2-7; 9 nucleotides line up with TRBD1. Germline V gene sequence: CDR1 SGHRS, CDR2 YFSETQ. This CDR3 contains 14 residues. J was trimmed by 6 bases and V by 4 bases; bases with no gene match: 8.

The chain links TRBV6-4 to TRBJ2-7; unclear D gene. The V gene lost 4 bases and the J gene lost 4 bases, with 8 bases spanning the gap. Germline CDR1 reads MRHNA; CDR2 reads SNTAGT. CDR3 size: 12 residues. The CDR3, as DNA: TGTGCCAGCAGTGGGCAGCCTTACGAGCAGTACTTC. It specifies CASSGQPYEQYF.

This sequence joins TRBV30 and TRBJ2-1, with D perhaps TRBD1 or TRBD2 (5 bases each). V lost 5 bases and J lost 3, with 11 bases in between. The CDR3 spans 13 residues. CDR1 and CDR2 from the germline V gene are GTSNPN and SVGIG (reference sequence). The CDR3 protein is CAWGDLYYNEQFF. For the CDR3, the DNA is TGTGCCTGGGGGGACCTCTACTACAATGAGCAGTTCTTC. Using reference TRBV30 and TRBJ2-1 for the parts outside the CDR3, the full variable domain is SQTIHQWPATLVQPVGSPLSLECTVEGTSNPNLYWYRQAAGRGLQLLFYSVGIGQISSEVPQNLSASRPQDRQFILSSKKLLLSDSGFYLCAWGDLYYNEQFFGPGTRLTVL.

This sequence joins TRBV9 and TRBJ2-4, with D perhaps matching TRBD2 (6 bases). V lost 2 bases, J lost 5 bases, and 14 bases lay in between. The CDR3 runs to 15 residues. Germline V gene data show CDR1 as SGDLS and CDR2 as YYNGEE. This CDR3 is CASSVGTHLENIQYF. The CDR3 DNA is TGTGCCAGCAGCGTGGGGACTCATCTGGAAAACATTCAGTACTTC. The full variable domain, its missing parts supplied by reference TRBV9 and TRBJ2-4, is DSGVTQTPKHLITATGQRVTLRCSPRSGDLSVYWYQQSLDQGLQFLIQYYNGEERAKGNILERFSAQQFPDLHSELNLSSLELGDSALYFCASSVGTHLENIQYFGAGTRLSVL.

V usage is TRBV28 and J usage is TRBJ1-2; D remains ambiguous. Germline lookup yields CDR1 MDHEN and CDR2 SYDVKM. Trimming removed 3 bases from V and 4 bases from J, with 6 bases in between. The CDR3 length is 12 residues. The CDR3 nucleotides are TGTGCCAGCAGTTTGAGACTCTATGGCTACACCTTC. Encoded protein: CASSLRLYGYTF.